These 22 T cell receptor beta chains came from one sample sequenced in a study of early T cells in non-severe SARS-CoV-2 infection. One entry per CDR3 protein results from TCRdb running MiXCR on the 5' RACE reads. Of about 100,000 distinct CDR3 sequences listed, roughly 13% are singletons. Sequenced material: whole blood. These TCRs come from an adult who was a healthcare worker with PCR-confirmed SARS-CoV-2 infection or an uninfected control (not recorded which).

This clonotype occurred a few times. The rearrangement joins TRBV20-1 to TRBJ1-1, with D unclear. V was pared by 4 bases and J by 3 bases, with 9 bases between. Germline-derived CDR1 and CDR2 are DFQATT and SNEGSKA (reference sequence). CDR3 size: 12 residues. In nucleotides, the CDR3 is TGCAGTGCTAAGCTGTCAGACACTGAAGCTTTCTTT. It specifies CSAKLSDTEAFF.

This clonotype was seen ten or more times. This chain connects TRBV25-1 to TRBJ2-5, with a possible D match to TRBD2 (7 bases). Trimming took 0 bases from V and 5 from J, leaving 16 bases between them. The CDR3 is 16 residues long. CDR1 MGHDK and CDR2 SYGVNS come from the germline V gene. The DNA for the CDR3 is TGTGCCAGCAGTGAATATGGCGGGGGCCGAGGGGAGACCCAGTACTTC. Its translation is CASSEYGGGRGETQYF.

In its sample, this clonotype was seen a few times. The rearrangement joins TRBV29-1 to TRBJ2-7; TRBD1 aligns across 11 bases. Germline values: CDR1 SQVTM, CDR2 ANQGSEA. V gave up 7 bases and J gave up 4 bases; unmatched junction bases: 12. The CDR3 has 15 amino acids. The CDR3 here is CSARTGGASVYEQYF. The CDR3 DNA sequence: TGCAGCGCCAGGACAGGGGGCGCTTCAGTTTACGAGCAGTACTTC.

Many counts were recorded for this clonotype. The CDR3 coding sequence is TGTGCCATCAGTGAGCAAGGGACTGTGGAGACCCAGTACTTC. Amino acid sequence: CAISEQGTVETQYF. The chain carries TRBV10-3 and TRBJ2-5; D may be TRBD2 (6 bases). The V and J ends lost 2 bases and 5 bases respectively, with 12 bases between them. The CDR3 length is 14 residues. CDR1 is ENHRY, CDR2 SYGVKD, per germline.

This clonotype came up many times. The chain is built from TRBV18 and TRBJ2-1, with TRBD2 identical over 9 bases. CDR1 is KGHSH and CDR2 is LQKENI in the germline V gene. The CDR3 runs 15 residues. J was trimmed by 9 bases and V by 2 bases; bases with no gene match: 8. The CDR3 DNA follows: TGTGCCAGCTCACCAGGGCTAGCGGGAATGGGTGAGCAGTTCTTC. Protein sequence: CASSPGLAGMGEQFF. The variable domain in full, with the rest retrieved from reference TRBV18 and TRBJ2-1, is NAGVMQNPRHLVRRRGQEARLRCSPMKGHSHVYWYRQLPEEGLKFMVYLQKENIIDESGMPKERFSAEFPKEGPSILRIQQVVRGDSAAYFCASSPGLAGMGEQFFGPGTRLTVL.

There are a few counts of this clonotype. The chain couples TRBV7-9 to TRBJ1-2; possibly TRBD1 for D (5 bases). Trimming took 5 bases from V and 5 from J, leaving 21 bases between them. From germline, CDR1 is SEHNR and CDR2 FQNEAQ (reference sequence). This CDR3 is 16 amino acids long. The CDR3 here is CASSPTGAVESYGYTF. CDR3 coding DNA: TGTGCCAGCAGCCCTACTGGGGCTGTAGAATCTTATGGCTACACCTTC.

The sample holds many counts of this clonotype. The chain joins TRBV27 to TRBJ2-5; no clear D gene. In germline, CDR1 is MNHEY, CDR2 SMNVEV (reference sequence). The V end was cut by 3 bases, the J end by 1 base, with 6 bases between. This CDR3 is built from 13 residues. Written as DNA, the CDR3 is TGTGCCAGCAGTTTCGGCACCCAAGAGACCCAGTACTTC. Translation gives CASSFGTQETQYF.

Many counts were recorded for this clonotype. The CDR3 region is CASSLSFGGTYEQYF. CDR3 coding DNA: TGTGCCAGCAGCTTGTCTTTTGGGGGCACCTACGAGCAGTACTTC. V gene TRBV11-2 combines with J gene TRBJ2-7; D might be TRBD1 (6 bases). The V and J ends lost 3 bases and 2 bases respectively, with 14 bases between them. CDR3 length: 15 amino acids. The germline CDR1 and CDR2 sequences are SGHAT and FQNNGV.

This clonotype was observed many times. The chain combines TRBV5-1 with TRBJ1-2, with 7 positions matching TRBD1. The CDR3 extends over 13 amino acids. Germline assignment: CDR1 SGHRS and CDR2 YFSETQ. J was trimmed by 4 bases and V by 0 bases; bases with no gene match: 0. Here the CDR3 DNA reads TGCGCCAGCAGCTTGGCAGGGGGCTATGGCTACACCTTC. Protein: CASSLAGGYGYTF.

This clonotype qualifies as medium-sized. The V gene is TRBV6-1, the J gene TRBJ2-5; the D is unclear. Germline CDR1 and CDR2: MNHNS and SASEGT. The CDR3 loop spans 15 amino acids. The V end was cut by 4 bases, the J end by 2 bases, with 14 bases between. The CDR3 nucleotides are TGTGCCAGCAGTGTATGGCAGGTAGTACAAGAGACCCAGTACTTC. As protein: CASSVWQVVQETQYF.

The chain couples TRBV20-1 to TRBJ2-4; D is unresolved. Germline lookup yields CDR1 DFQATT and CDR2 SNEGSKA (reference sequence). V was pared by 6 bases and J by 8 bases, with 20 bases between. The CDR3 has 14 residues. CDR3 sequence (DNA): TGCAGTGCCTCCCATGTCGGGTTAAAAGACATTCAGTACTTC. Residues: CSASHVGLKDIQYF.

This clonotype was seen repeatedly, ten times or more. V is TRBV3-1 and J is TRBJ2-3, with D perhaps matching TRBD2 (5 bases). The CDR3 is 16 residues long. Per germline, CDR1 LGHDT and CDR2 YNNKEL (reference sequence). Trimming took off 0 bases at V and 2 bases at J, with 12 bases between the two ends. The CDR3 DNA follows: TGTGCCAGCAGCCAAGACCGCGAGCGGTTCACAGATACGCAGTATTTT. Translated, it gives CASSQDRERFTDTQYF.

This clonotype was seen ten or more times. The genes are TRBV28 and TRBJ1-3; no clear D. Trimming removed 2 bases at V and 3 bases at J, with 5 bases between. Germline V CDR1 and CDR2: MDHEN, SYDVKM. This CDR3 contains 13 residues. CDR3 nucleotide sequence: TGTGCCAGCAGTTTAAGAGTTGGAAACACCATATATTTT. It translates to CASSLRVGNTIYF.

The rearrangement links TRBV18 to TRBJ2-1; D may be TRBD1 (5 bases). The V end was cut by 2 bases, the J end by 7 bases, with 12 bases between. Germline-derived CDR1 and CDR2 are KGHSH and LQKENI. This CDR3 has 14 amino acids. In nucleotides, the CDR3 is TGTGCCAGCTCACCATCGCAGGGTAGGAATGAGCAGTTCTTC. This translates into CASSPSQGRNEQFF.

This clonotype turned up a few times. The chain uses TRBV5-1 and TRBJ2-7, with D perhaps TRBD1 (6 bases). Germline V lookup: CDR1 SGHRS, CDR2 YFSETQ. The CDR3 has 13 residues. V was cut by 10 bases and J by 0 bases, with 14 bases left in between. The CDR3 reads CASRDTSSYEQYF. The CDR3 nucleotides read TGCGCCTCCCGGGACACGAGCTCCTACGAGCAGTACTTC. Using reference TRBV5-1 and TRBJ2-7 for the parts outside the CDR3, the full variable domain is KAGVTQTPRYLIKTRGQQVTLSCSPISGHRSVSWYQQTPGQGLQFLFEYFSETQRNKGNFPGRFSGRQFSNSRSEMNVSTLELGDSALYLCASRDTSSYEQYFGPGTRLTVT.

This clonotype has just a few counts. This chain joins TRBV12-3 or TRBV12-4 and TRBJ1-4, with unresolved D. V dropped 3 bases and J dropped 8 bases, with 10 bases sitting between them. The CDR3 runs 13 residues. CDR3 protein: CASSLRSSEKLFF. The CDR3, as DNA: TGTGCCAGCAGTTTGAGGAGTTCCGAAAAACTGTTTTTT.

The sample holds many counts of this clonotype. V gene TRBV6-4 combines with J gene TRBJ1-1; D not certain. The germline CDR1 and CDR2 sequences are MRHNA and SNTAGT. The CDR3 consists of 13 residues. The V end was cut by 2 bases, the J end by 8 bases, with 12 bases between. The CDR3 DNA reads as TGTGCCAGCAGTGACCTCAAGTCGGGGGAAGCTTTCTTT. It yields the protein CASSDLKSGEAFF.

This clonotype was recorded at least ten times. The V call is TRBV4-3, the J call TRBJ1-6; no clear D gene. Germline lookup yields CDR1 LGHNA and CDR2 YSLEER. This CDR3 comprises 17 residues. V was clipped by 0 bases and J by 0 bases, with 9 bases between them. Here the CDR3 reads CASSQDISSSYNSPLHF. The CDR3 DNA reads TGCGCCAGCAGCCAAGATATCTCCAGCTCCTATAATTCACCCCTCCACTTT.

V is TRBV10-3 and J is TRBJ2-1; TRBD2 matches at 8 bases. This CDR3 is built from 16 residues. With V trimmed by 7 bases and J by 6 bases, 14 bases remained unmatched. The V gene's germline CDR1 is ENHRY and CDR2 SYGVKD. The CDR3 bases are TGTGCCATCAACCGTAGCGGGGCAGGCCCCGGCAATGAGCAGTTCTTC. Its protein is CAINRSGAGPGNEQFF.

The chain combines TRBV7-3 with TRBJ2-2; D possibly corresponds to TRBD2 (7 bases). The V and J ends lost 5 bases and 3 bases respectively, with 10 bases between them. CDR3 length: 14 residues. The V gene's germline CDR1 is SGHTA and CDR2 FQGTGA. CDR3 nucleotide sequence: TGTGCCAGCAGCCCGGGGGGCGACACCGGGGAGCTGTTTTTT. This sequence encodes CASSPGGDTGELFF.

In this sample, this clonotype turned up a few times. The chain couples TRBV27 to TRBJ2-7; a weak D match, TRBD2 (5 bases). V lost 5 bases to trimming and J lost 7 bases, with 9 bases between them. CDR1 MNHEY and CDR2 SMNVEV come from the germline V gene (reference sequence). This CDR3 is 11 amino acids long. CDR3 region: CASSNGLEQYF. The CDR3 region has the DNA TGTGCCAGCAGTAACGGACTGGAGCAGTACTTC.

This clonotype turned up a few times. CDR3 sequence (DNA): TGTGCCAGCTCACTGACTCCAGGGACCGAGCAGTACTTC. This sequence encodes CASSLTPGTEQYF. V gene TRBV18 combines with J gene TRBJ2-7; the D call may be TRBD1 or TRBD2 (5 bases each). This CDR3 has 13 residues. The germline CDR1 and CDR2 sequences are KGHSH and LQKENI. V gave up 4 bases and J gave up 6 bases, with 13 bases separating them.